A selection of T cell receptor beta chains follows, all from one sample in a study of blood T cells in healthy people across ages. TCRdb called the 5' RACE reads again in MiXCR, with one record for every CDR3 protein. Among approximately 810,000 distinct CDR3 sequences, around 26% were seen once, and the ten largest hold 17%. The sequenced sample consisted of blood. These receptors were obtained from a woman older than 75 in good health. Each CDR3 is given without its conserved first and last residue.

CDR3 protein: AISDTGTLMNEQF; V gene: TRBV10-3; J gene: TRBJ2-1
CDR3 protein: SARDLRGRGDRETQY; V gene: TRBV20-1; J gene: TRBJ2-5
CDR3 protein: ASSSKRGQGNEQY; V gene: TRBV7-9; J gene: TRBJ2-7
CDR3 protein: ASSISSGGAGTDTQY; V gene: TRBV9; J gene: TRBJ2-3
CDR3 protein: ASRRGSSDGELF; V gene: TRBV4-1; J gene: TRBJ2-2
CDR3 protein: ASSLEDRGTYEQY; V gene: TRBV7-2; J gene: TRBJ2-7
CDR3 protein: ASSLGRLSTDTQY; V gene: TRBV5-1; J gene: TRBJ2-3
CDR3 protein: ASSFDSRGKADTQY; V gene: TRBV7-2; J gene: TRBJ2-3
CDR3 protein: ASSGFLTDNQPQH; V gene: TRBV25-1; J gene: TRBJ1-5
CDR3 protein: ASSYSLDTDAQY; V gene: TRBV6-2/TRBV6-3; J gene: TRBJ2-3
CDR3 protein: ASRGDGGAQTQY; V gene: TRBV6-1; J gene: .
CDR3 protein: SASFAGELF; V gene: TRBV29-1; J gene: TRBJ2-2
CDR3 protein: SALGQGVRNEQF; V gene: TRBV20-1; J gene: TRBJ2-1
CDR3 protein: ASSLGQNQETQY; V gene: TRBV5-1; J gene: TRBJ2-5
CDR3 protein: ASSAGSGSSGNTIY; V gene: TRBV7-3; J gene: TRBJ1-3
CDR3 protein: ASSMTGITDTQY; V gene: TRBV19; J gene: TRBJ2-3
CDR3 protein: ASSLGGSTEKLF; V gene: TRBV12-3/TRBV12-4; J gene: TRBJ1-4
CDR3 protein: SASRLAESSYNEQF; V gene: TRBV20-1; J gene: TRBJ2-1
CDR3 protein: ASGNQGNSNQPQH; V gene: TRBV7-9; J gene: TRBJ1-5
CDR3 protein: ASSSTGEQF; V gene: TRBV5-6; J gene: TRBJ2-1
CDR3 protein: SASGPPARFNEQF; V gene: TRBV20-1; J gene: TRBJ2-1
CDR3 protein: ASSPRKGFDEQY; V gene: TRBV18; J gene: TRBJ2-7
CDR3 protein: SAKETSRETQY; V gene: TRBV20-1; J gene: .
CDR3 protein: ASSDRTGGNYGYT; V gene: TRBV6-1; J gene: TRBJ1-2
CDR3 protein: ASSFWLAGSSSYNEQF; V gene: TRBV7-2; J gene: TRBJ2-1
CDR3 protein: ASREITNEQF; V gene: TRBV5-1; J gene: TRBJ2-1
CDR3 protein: ATSGSGATYNEQY; V gene: TRBV24-1; J gene: TRBJ2-7
CDR3 protein: ASSLGQEFTDTQY; V gene: TRBV5-1; J gene: TRBJ2-3
CDR3 protein: ASSQRGGDYT; V gene: TRBV27; J gene: TRBJ1-2
CDR3 protein: ASSLRRGVADTQY; V gene: TRBV7-9; J gene: TRBJ2-3
CDR3 protein: ASSQPVTNTEAF; V gene: TRBV16; J gene: TRBJ1-1
CDR3 protein: TTSRDSVTLGYT; V gene: TRBV15; J gene: TRBJ1-2
CDR3 protein: ASREFRLAGASYEQY; V gene: TRBV6-1; J gene: TRBJ2-7
CDR3 protein: SARDRSTGSNQPQH; V gene: TRBV20-1; J gene: TRBJ1-5
CDR3 protein: ASSFPTQGREEKLF; V gene: TRBV7-9; J gene: TRBJ1-4
CDR3 protein: ASSSGGATYEAF; V gene: TRBV5-1; J gene: TRBJ1-1
CDR3 protein: ASSFPPDRSSYEQY; V gene: TRBV28; J gene: TRBJ2-7
CDR3 protein: SVPTGRGTEAF; V gene: TRBV29-1; J gene: TRBJ1-1